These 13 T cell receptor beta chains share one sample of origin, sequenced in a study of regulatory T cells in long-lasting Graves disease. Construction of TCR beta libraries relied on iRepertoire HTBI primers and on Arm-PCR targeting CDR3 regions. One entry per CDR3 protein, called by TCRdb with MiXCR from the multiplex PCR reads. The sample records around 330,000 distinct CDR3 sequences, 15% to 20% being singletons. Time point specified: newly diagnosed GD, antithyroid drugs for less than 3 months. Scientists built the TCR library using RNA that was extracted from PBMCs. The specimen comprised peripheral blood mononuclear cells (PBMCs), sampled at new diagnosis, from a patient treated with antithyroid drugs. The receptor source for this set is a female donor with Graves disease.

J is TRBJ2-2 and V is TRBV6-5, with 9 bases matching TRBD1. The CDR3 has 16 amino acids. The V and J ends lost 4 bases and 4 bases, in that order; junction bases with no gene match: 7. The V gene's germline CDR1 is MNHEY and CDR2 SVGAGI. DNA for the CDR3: TGTGCCAGCAGTTTTACAGGGGGCGCGGGCACCGGGGAGCTGTTTTTT. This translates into CASSFTGGAGTGELFF.

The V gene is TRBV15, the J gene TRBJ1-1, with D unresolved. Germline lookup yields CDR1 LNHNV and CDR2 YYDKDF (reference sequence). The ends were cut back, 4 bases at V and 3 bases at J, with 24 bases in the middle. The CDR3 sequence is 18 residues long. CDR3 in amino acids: CATSISHRGRYRYTEAFF. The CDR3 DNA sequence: TGTGCCACCAGCATTTCTCACCGTGGACGGTACAGATACACTGAAGCTTTCTTT.

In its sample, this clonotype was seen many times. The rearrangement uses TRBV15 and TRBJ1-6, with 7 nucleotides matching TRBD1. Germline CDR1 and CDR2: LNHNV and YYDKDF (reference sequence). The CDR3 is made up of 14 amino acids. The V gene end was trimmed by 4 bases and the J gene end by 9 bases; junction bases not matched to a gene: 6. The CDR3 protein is CATSNHRGGSPLHF. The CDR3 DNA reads TGTGCCACCAGCAACCACAGGGGAGGTTCACCCCTCCACTTT. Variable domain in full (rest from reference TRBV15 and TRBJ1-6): DAMVIQNPRYQVTQFGKPVTLSCSQTLNHNVMYWYQQKSSQAPKLLFHYYDKDFNNEADTPDNFQSRRPNTSFCFLDIRSPGLGDTAMYLCATSNHRGGSPLHFGNGTRLTVT.

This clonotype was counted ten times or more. CDR3: CASSLTGVSSYNEQFF. CDR3 coding DNA: TGTGCCAGCAGTCTGACAGGGGTCAGCTCCTACAATGAGCAGTTCTTC. The chain recombines TRBV12-3 or TRBV12-4 with TRBJ2-1, with 8 bases aligning to TRBD1. CDR3 size: 16 residues. J was trimmed by 0 bases and V by 5 bases; bases with no gene match: 6.

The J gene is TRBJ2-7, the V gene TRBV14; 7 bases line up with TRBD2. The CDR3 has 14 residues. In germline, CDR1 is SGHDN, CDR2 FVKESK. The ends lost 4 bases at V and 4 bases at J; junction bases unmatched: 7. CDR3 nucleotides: TGTGCCAGCAGCCCGAGAGGGAGGGGTTACGAGCAGTACTTC. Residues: CASSPRGRGYEQYF.

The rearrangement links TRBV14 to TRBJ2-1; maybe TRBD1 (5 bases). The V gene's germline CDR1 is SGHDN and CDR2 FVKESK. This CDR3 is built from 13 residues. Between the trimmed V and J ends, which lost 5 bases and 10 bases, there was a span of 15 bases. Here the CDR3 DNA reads TGTGCCAGCAGCTCGACAGTTAGCTACGAGCAGTTCTTC. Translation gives CASSSTVSYEQFF.

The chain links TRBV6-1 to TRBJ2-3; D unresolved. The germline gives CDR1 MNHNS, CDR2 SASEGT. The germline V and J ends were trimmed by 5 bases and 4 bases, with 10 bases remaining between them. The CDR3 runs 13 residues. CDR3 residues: CASSNFLADTQYF. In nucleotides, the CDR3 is TGTGCCAGCAGTAATTTCTTGGCAGATACGCAGTATTTT.

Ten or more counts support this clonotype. The CDR3 loop is CASSQPGVHYNEQFF. The CDR3 DNA is TGTGCCAGCAGCCAGCCGGGAGTACACTACAATGAGCAGTTCTTC. The genes are TRBV12-3 or TRBV12-4 and TRBJ2-1, with TRBD2 as a possible D gene (6 bases). The CDR3 totals 15 residues. V was cut by 6 bases and J by 3 bases, with 15 bases left in between.

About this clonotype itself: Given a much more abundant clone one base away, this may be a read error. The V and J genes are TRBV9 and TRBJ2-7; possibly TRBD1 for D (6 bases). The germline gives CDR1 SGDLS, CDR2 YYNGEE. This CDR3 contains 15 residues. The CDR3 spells CASSPGSGALRERYF. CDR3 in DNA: TGTGCCAGCAGCCCAGGGTCAGGGGCATTGAGGGAGCGGTACTTC.

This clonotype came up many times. The CDR3 sequence: CASSFAGTGDEKLFF. CDR3 nucleotides: TGTGCCAGCAGTTTTGCGGGGACAGGGGATGAAAAACTGTTTTTT. The chain couples TRBV28 to TRBJ1-4; 10 bases are a match to TRBD1. Germline V gene lookup returns CDR1 MDHEN and CDR2 SYDVKM. The CDR3 spans 15 residues. Trimming took 3 bases from V and 6 from J; bases not matched to a gene: 4.

The CDR3 spells CAWSARAHTGELFF. The CDR3 DNA sequence: TGTGCCTGGAGTGCTCGGGCTCACACCGGGGAGCTGTTTTTT. The chain couples TRBV30 to TRBJ2-2; D remains ambiguous. The CDR3 runs 14 residues. Looked up from germline, CDR1 is GTSNPN and CDR2 is SVGIG (reference sequence). Deletions cut 1 base from V and 3 bases from J, with 9 bases between.

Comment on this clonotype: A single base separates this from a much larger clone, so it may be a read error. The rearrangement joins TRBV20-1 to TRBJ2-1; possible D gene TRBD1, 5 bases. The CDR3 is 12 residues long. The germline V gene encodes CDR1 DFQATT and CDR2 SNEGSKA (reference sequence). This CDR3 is CSARGLDNEHFF. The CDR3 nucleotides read TGCAGTGCTAGAGGGTTGGACAATGAGCATTTCTTC.

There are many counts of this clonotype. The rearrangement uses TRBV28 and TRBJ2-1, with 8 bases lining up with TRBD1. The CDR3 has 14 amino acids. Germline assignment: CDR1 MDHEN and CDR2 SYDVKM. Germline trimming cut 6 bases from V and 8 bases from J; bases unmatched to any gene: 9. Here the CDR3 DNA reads TGTGCCAGCAGGGGCCGGACAGGGCCGGATGAGCAGTTCTTC. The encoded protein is CASRGRTGPDEQFF.